This T cell receptor beta chain was recovered during a study of shared clonotypes between healthy human individuals. The assay was immunoSEQ multiplex PCR, and TCRdb's table has in-frame clones only and misses some. The sample lists some 600,000 clones, approximately 96% occurring once. Naive CD8 cells comprised CD45RO-negative, CCR7-positively selected cells, excluding terminally differentiated effector memory CD45RA+ cells. Trimming left V 4 bases short and J 3 bases short, with 14 bases between. The CDR3 has 15 amino acids. Germline values: CDR1 SGHNT, CDR2 YYREEE (reference sequence). Sequenced input: naive CD8+ T cells sorted from blood. The clonotype was recovered from a young woman in good health. V gene TRBV5-4 combines with J gene TRBJ1-3; no reliable D call. CDR3 loop: CASSILGVGGNTIYF. The CDR3 DNA reads TGTGCCAGCAGCATCCTTGGGGTTGGTGGAAACACCATATATTTT. Combining the CDR3 with reference TRBV5-4 and TRBJ1-3 gives the whole variable domain ETGVTQSPTHLIKTRGQQVTLRCSSQSGHNTVSWYQQALGQGPQFIFQYYREEENGRGNFPPRFSGLQFPNYSSELNVNALELDDSALYLCASSILGVGGNTIYFGEGSWLTVV.